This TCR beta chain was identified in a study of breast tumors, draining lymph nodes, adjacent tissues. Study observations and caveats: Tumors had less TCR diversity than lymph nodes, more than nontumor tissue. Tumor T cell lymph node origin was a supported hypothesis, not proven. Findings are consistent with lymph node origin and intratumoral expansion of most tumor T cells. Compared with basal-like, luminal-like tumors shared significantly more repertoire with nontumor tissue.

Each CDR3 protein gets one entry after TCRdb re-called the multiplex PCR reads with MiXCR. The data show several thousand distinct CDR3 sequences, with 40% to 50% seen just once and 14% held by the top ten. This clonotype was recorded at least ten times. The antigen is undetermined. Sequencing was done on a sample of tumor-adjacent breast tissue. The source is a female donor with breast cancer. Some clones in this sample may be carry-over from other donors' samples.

The CDR3 sequence: CASSLSPPSSSYGYTF. In DNA form, the CDR3 reads TGTGCCAGCAGTTTAAGCCCCCCCTCGAGCTCCTATGGCTACACCTTC. The J gene is TRBJ1-2, the V gene TRBV28, with D unresolved. Germline lookup yields CDR1 MDHEN and CDR2 SYDVKM. The CDR3 length is 16 residues. V was trimmed by 2 bases and J by 4 bases, leaving 17 bases between them.